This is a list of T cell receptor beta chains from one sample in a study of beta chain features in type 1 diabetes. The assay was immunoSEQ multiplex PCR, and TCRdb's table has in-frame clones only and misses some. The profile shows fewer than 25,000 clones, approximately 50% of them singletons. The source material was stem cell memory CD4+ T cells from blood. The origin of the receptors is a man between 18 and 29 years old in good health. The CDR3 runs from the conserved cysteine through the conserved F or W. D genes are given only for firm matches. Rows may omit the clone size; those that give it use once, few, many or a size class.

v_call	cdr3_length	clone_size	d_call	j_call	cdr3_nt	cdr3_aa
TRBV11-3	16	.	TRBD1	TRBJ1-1	TGTGCCAGCAGCCCGAATAGGACAGGGGTTAACACTGAAGCTTTCTTT	CASSPNRTGVNTEAFF
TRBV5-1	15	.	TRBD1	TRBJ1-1	TGCGCCAGCAGCTTGGCGGGACAGGGAGGAACTGAAGCTTTCTTT	CASSLAGQGGTEAFF
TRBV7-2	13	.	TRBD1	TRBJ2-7	TGTGCCAGCAGCCCGACAGGGTCCCACGAGCAGTACTTC	CASSPTGSHEQYF
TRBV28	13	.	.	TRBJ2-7	TGTGCCAGCAAGAGTCAGGCGACCTACGAGCAGTACTTC	CASKSQATYEQYF
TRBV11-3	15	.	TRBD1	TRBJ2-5	TGTGCCAGCAGCTCCGGACAGGGTGCGCCTGAGACCCAGTACTTC	CASSSGQGAPETQYF
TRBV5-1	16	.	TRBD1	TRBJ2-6	TGCGCCAGCAACTCCAGGGGGAACTCTGGGGCCAACGTCCTGACTTTC	CASNSRGNSGANVLTF
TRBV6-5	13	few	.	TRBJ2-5	TGTGCCAGCAGTTACCAGGCCTCAGAGACCCAGTACTTC	CASSYQASETQYF
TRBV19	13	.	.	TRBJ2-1	TGTGCCAGCCGGGGGAGGTGGGACAATGAGCAGTTCTTC	CASRGRWDNEQFF
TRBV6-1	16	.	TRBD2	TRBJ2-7	TGTGCCAGCAGTGAAGGGCTAGCGGGGGGTTACTACGAGCAGTACTTC	CASSEGLAGGYYEQYF
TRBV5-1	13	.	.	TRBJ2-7	TGCGCCAGCAGCTTCGGGATAATCGACGAGCAGTACTTC	CASSFGIIDEQYF